This T cell receptor (beta chain) came from a study of cytomegalovirus exposure and HLA in healthy donors. For this clone: Its specificity is unknown.

Points from the study as a whole: A list of 150 to 200 TCR beta chains associated with cytomegalovirus was given. It was confirmed in vitro that a few of the CMV-associated chains were specific for CMV antigens.

The CDR3 loop spans 15 amino acids. The germline V gene has CDR1 MNHEY and CDR2 SMNVEV (reference sequence). Germline trimming cut 8 bases from V and 0 bases from J; bases unmatched to any gene: 6. TCRdb keeps only in-frame clones here, not all; method: immunoSEQ multiplex PCR. The table has 250,000 to 350,000 clones, over 75% seen once; the top ten hold about 0.86%. These donors were members of the roughly 120-subject validation cohort, a group separate from the approximately 670-subject first cohort. The sequenced sample consisted of PBMCs. The sequence was obtained from a woman aged 18-35 years in good health and CMV-seronegative. The V gene is TRBV27, the J gene TRBJ1-1; 10 nucleotides match TRBD1. CDR3 sequence reads: CASSRGTGVNTEAFF. The DNA for the CDR3 is TGTGCCAGCTCCCGGGGGACAGGGGTGAACACTGAAGCTTTCTTT.